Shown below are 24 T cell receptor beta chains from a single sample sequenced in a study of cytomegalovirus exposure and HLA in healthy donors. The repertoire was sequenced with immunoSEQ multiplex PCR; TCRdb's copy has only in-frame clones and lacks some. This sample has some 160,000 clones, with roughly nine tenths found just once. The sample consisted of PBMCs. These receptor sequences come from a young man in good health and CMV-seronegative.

Here the CDR3 DNA reads TGTGCCAGCAGCTTCGGGACTAGCACCGACGAGCAGTACGTC. This encodes CASSFGTSTDEQYV. The chain carries TRBV11-2 and TRBJ2-7, with 9 positions matching TRBD2. The V and J ends lost 3 bases and 5 bases, in that order; junction bases with no gene match: 5. Germline loops: CDR1 SGHAT, CDR2 FQNNGV. This CDR3 is 14 amino acids long.

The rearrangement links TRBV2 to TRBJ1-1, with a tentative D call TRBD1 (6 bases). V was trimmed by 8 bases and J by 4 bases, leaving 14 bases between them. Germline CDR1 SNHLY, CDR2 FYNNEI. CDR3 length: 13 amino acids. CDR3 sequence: CASGRATGTEAFF. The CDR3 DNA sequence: TGTGCCAGCGGCAGGGCGACAGGCACTGAAGCTTTCTTT. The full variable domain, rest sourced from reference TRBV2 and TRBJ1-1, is EPEVTQTPSHQVTQMGQEVILRCVPISNHLYFYWYRQILGQKVEFLVSFYNNEISEKSEIFDDQFSVERPDGSNFTLKIRSTKLEDSAMYFCASGRATGTEAFFGQGTRLTVV.

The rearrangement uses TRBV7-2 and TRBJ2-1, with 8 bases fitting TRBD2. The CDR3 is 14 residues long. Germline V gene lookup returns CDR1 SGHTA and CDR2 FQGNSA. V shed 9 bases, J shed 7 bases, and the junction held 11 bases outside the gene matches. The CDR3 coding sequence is TGTGCCAGTCTTAGCGGGACGGTTTTGAATGAGCAGTTCTTC. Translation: CASLSGTVLNEQFF.

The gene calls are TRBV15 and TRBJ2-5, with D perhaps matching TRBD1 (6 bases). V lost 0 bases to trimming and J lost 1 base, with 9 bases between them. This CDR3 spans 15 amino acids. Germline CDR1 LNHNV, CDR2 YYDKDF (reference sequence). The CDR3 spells CATSRDGGGQETQYF. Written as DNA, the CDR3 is TGTGCCACCAGCAGAGATGGGGGCGGCCAAGAGACCCAGTACTTC.

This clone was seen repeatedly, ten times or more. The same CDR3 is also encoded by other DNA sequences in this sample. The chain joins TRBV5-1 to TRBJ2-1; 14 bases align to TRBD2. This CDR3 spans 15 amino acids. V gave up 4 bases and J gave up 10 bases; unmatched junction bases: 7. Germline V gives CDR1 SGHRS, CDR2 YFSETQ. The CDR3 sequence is CASSMGLAGVDEQFF. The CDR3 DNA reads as TGCGCCAGCAGCATGGGACTAGCGGGAGTCGACGAGCAGTTCTTC.

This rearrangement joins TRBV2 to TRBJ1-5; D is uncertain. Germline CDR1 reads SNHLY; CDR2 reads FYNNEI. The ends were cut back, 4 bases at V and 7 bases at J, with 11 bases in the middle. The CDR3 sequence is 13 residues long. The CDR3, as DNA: TGTGCCAGCAGTGCTGAGGTCGGGCAGCCCCAGCATTTT. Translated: CASSAEVGQPQHF.

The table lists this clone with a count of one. CDR3 amino acids: CASSSHRTSSDEQYV. Written as DNA, the CDR3 is TGTGCCAGCAGTTCACACCGGACTAGCTCCGACGAGCAGTACGTC. This rearrangement joins TRBV27 to TRBJ2-7; 8 bases line up with TRBD2. Germline V gene lookup returns CDR1 MNHEY and CDR2 SMNVEV (reference sequence). CDR3 size: 15 residues.

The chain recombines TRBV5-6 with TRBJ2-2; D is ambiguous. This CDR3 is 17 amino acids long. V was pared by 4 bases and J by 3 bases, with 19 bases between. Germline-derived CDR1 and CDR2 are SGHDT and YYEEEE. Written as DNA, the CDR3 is TGTGCCAGCAGCCCCCGGCTCTTCAGACAATACACCGGGGAGCTGTTTTTT. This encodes CASSPRLFRQYTGELFF.

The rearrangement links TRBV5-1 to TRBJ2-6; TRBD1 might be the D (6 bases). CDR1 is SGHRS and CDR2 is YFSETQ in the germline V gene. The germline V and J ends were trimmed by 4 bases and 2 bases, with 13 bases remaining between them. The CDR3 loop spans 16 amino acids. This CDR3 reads CASSEGGGAGANVLTF. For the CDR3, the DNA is TGCGCCAGCAGCGAGGGTGGGGGCGCTGGGGCCAACGTCCTGACTTTC.

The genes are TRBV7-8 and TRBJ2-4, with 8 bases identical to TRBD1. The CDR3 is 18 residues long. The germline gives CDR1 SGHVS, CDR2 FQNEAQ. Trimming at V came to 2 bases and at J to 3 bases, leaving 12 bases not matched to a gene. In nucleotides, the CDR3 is TGTGCCAGCAGCTTAAGCTCCTGGACAGGGAAGGTCAAAAACATTCAGTACTTC. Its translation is CASSLSSWTGKVKNIQYF.

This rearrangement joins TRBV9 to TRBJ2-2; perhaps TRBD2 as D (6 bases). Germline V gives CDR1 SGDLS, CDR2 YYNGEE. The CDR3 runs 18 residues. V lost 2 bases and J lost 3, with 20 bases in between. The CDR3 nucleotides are TGTGCCAGCAGCGTGCCGCGGGGCGGCCGGGATGACACCGGGGAGCTGTTTTTT. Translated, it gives CASSVPRGGRDDTGELFF.

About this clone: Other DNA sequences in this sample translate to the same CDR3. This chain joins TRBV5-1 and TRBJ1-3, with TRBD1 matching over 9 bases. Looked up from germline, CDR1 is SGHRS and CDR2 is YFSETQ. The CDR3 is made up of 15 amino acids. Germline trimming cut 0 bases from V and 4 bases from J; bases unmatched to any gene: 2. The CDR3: CASSLVGTGGNTIYF. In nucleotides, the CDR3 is TGCGCCAGCAGCTTGGTCGGGACAGGGGGAAACACCATATATTTT.

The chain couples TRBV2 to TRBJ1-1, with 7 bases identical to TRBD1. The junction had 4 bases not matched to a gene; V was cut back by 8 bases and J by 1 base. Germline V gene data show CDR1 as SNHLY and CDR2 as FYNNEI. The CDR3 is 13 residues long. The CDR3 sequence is CASWDSQNTEAFF. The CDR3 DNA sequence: TGTGCCAGCTGGGACAGCCAGAACACTGAAGCTTTCTTT.

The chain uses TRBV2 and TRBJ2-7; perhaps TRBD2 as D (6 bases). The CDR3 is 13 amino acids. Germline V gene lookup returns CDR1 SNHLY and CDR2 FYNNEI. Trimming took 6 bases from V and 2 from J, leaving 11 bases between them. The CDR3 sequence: CASRGTSTYEQYV. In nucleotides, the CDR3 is TGTGCCAGCAGGGGGACTTCTACCTACGAGCAGTACGTC.

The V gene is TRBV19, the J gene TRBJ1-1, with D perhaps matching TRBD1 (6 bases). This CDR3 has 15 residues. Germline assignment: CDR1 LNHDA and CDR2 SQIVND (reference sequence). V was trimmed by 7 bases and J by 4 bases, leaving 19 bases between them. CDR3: CASTPTGLPSTEAFF. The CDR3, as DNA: TGTGCCAGTACCCCTACAGGGTTGCCATCCACTGAAGCTTTCTTT. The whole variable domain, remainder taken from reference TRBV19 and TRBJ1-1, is DGGITQSPKYLFRKEGQNVTLSCEQNLNHDAMYWYRQDPGQGLRLIYYSQIVNDFQKGDIAEGYSVSREKKESFPLTVTSAQKNPTAFYLCASTPTGLPSTEAFFGQGTRLTVV.

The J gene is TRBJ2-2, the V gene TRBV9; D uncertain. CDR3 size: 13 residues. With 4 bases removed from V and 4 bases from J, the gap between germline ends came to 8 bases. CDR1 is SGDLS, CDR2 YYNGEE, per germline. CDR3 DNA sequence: TGTGCCAGCAGCCCCCCCGTCACCGGGGAGCTGTTTTTT. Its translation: CASSPPVTGELFF.

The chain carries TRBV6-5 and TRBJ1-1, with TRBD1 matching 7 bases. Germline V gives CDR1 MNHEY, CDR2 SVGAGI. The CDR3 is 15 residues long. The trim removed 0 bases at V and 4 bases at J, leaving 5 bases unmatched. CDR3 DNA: TGTGCCAGCAGTTACTCGAGAGGGGGCGGCACTGAAGCTTTCTTT. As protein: CASSYSRGGGTEAFF.

CDR3 sequence: CASINGAGTEAFF. Written as DNA, the CDR3 is TGTGCCAGCATAAATGGGGCTGGGACTGAAGCTTTCTTT. The chain carries TRBV2 and TRBJ1-1; weak D call: TRBD1 (5 bases). Germline assignment: CDR1 SNHLY and CDR2 FYNNEI. Trimming left V 7 bases short and J 5 bases short, with 14 bases between. The CDR3 loop spans 13 amino acids.

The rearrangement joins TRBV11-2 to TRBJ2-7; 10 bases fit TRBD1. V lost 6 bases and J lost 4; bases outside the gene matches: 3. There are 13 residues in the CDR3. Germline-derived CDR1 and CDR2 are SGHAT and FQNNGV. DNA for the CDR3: TGTGCCAGCAGGAGACAGGGGGCATACGAGCAGTACGTC. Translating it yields CASRRQGAYEQYV.

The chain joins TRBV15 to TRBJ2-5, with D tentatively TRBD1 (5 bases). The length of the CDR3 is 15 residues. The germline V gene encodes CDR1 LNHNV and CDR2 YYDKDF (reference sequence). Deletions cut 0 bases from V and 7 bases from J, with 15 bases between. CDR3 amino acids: CATSRDSAGSGTQYF. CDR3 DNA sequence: TGTGCCACCAGCAGAGATTCCGCAGGGTCTGGGACCCAGTACTTC.

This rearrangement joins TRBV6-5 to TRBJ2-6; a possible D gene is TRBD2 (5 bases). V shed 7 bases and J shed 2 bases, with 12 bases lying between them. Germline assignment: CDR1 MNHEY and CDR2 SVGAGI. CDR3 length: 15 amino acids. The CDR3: CASTPEGTGANVLTF. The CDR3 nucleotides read TGTGCCAGCACCCCCGAGGGAACTGGGGCCAACGTCCTGACTTTC.

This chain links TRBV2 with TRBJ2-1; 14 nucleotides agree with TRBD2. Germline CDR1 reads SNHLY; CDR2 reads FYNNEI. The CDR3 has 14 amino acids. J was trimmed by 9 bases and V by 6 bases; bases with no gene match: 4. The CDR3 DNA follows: TGTGCCAGCAGGACTAGCGGGGGGGCGCGTGAGCAGTTCTTC. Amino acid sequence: CASRTSGGAREQFF.

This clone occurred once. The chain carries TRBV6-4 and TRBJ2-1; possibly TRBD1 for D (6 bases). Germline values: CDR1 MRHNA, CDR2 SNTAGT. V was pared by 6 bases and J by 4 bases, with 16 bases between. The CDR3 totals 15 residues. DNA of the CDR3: TGTGCCAGCAGCCAGACAGGACTTACTTACAATGAGCAGTTCTTC. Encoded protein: CASSQTGLTYNEQFF.

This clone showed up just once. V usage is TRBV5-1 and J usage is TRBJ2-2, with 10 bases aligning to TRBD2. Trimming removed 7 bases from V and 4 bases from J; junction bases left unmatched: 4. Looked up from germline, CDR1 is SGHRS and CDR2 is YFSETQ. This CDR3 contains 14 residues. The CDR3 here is CASGLAVPTGELFF. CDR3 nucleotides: TGCGCCAGCGGACTAGCGGTCCCCACCGGGGAGCTGTTTTTT.